The 25 T cell receptor beta chains below were found in one sample sequenced in a study of blood T cells in healthy people across ages. The authors ran a second PCR of 7 to 11 cycles using a sample-barcoded 5' primer and a J-beta primer mix. TCRdb ran MiXCR on the 5' RACE reads and lists one entry per CDR3 protein. The table shows 950,000 to 1,200,000 distinct CDR3 sequences, with 35% to 40% occurring only once. The sample comprised blood. These receptors all stem from a man between 18 and 35 years old in good health.

This chain links TRBV14 with TRBJ2-7; 7 bases are a match to TRBD1. The germline V gene encodes CDR1 SGHDN and CDR2 FVKESK. The CDR3 totals 14 residues. Unmatched junction bases numbered 8, after V lost 4 bases and J lost 5 bases. As DNA, the CDR3 is TGTGCCAGCAGCCCAACACAGGGGTTCGACGAGCAGTACTTC. Protein product: CASSPTQGFDEQYF.

This clonotype was counted only a few times. The chain couples TRBV12-3 or TRBV12-4 to TRBJ1-2; D remains ambiguous. Trimming removed 5 bases at V and 8 bases at J, with 12 bases between. CDR3 length: 12 amino acids. The CDR3 DNA sequence: TGTGCCAGCAGTCTCAAGGCTCGGGGCTACACCTTC. It translates to CASSLKARGYTF.

This clonotype has more than one count but fewer than ten. The V gene is TRBV7-9, the J gene TRBJ2-1, with a possible D match to TRBD2 (5 bases). Germline assignment: CDR1 SEHNR and CDR2 FQNEAQ (reference sequence). This CDR3 has 16 residues. Trimming cost V 5 bases and J 4 bases, with 18 bases left between them. CDR3 sequence (DNA): TGTGCCAGCAGCCCAGAGAGGGTGTGGGGTTACAATGAGCAGTTCTTC. Translating gives CASSPERVWGYNEQFF.

V gene TRBV2 combines with J gene TRBJ2-1; 13 bases match TRBD2. Germline V CDR1 and CDR2: SNHLY, FYNNEI. The CDR3 length is 16 residues. Trimming took 6 bases from V and 3 from J; bases not matched to a gene: 5. CDR3 sequence reads: CASRELAGGHYNEQFF. The CDR3 DNA sequence: TGTGCCAGCAGGGAACTAGCGGGGGGGCACTACAATGAGCAGTTCTTC.

The V call is TRBV20-1, the J call TRBJ2-1, with TRBD2 identical over 10 bases. V was pared by 2 bases and J by 7 bases, with 8 bases of the junction left unmatched. Germline lookup yields CDR1 DFQATT and CDR2 SNEGSKA (reference sequence). The CDR3 has 15 residues. The chain's CDR3 is CSARSGTSVPNEQFF. The CDR3 DNA reads as TGCAGTGCTAGATCCGGGACTAGCGTCCCAAATGAGCAGTTCTTC.

This rearrangement joins TRBV6-1 to TRBJ1-2; no clear D gene. The CDR3 extends over 13 amino acids. Trimming cost V 4 bases and J 7 bases, with 13 bases left between them. Germline assignment: CDR1 MNHNS and CDR2 SASEGT. The CDR3 nucleotides are TGTGCCAGCAGTGGACTCCCGACTGGTGGCTACACCTTC. Translating it yields CASSGLPTGGYTF.

Of note for this clonotype: This may be a read error: a much more frequent sequence differs by one nucleotide. The chain joins TRBV10-3 to TRBJ1-2; 7 positions match TRBD1. CDR1 ENHRY and CDR2 SYGVKD come from the germline V gene. The CDR3 consists of 15 residues. Trimming took 1 base from V and 0 from J; bases not matched to a gene: 2. DNA for the CDR3: TGTGCCATCAGTGAGTTGGACAGGACTAACTATGGCTACACCTTC. It yields the protein CAISELDRTNYGYTF.

The gene calls are TRBV20-1 and TRBJ2-3; TRBD2 matches at 9 bases. Germline CDR1 DFQATT, CDR2 SNEGSKA (reference sequence). This CDR3 is 16 amino acids long. The trim removed 6 bases at V and 2 bases at J, leaving 12 bases unmatched. The CDR3 sequence is CSANTPTSGYTDTQYF. The CDR3 nucleotides are TGCAGTGCAAACACTCCGACTAGCGGATACACAGATACGCAGTATTTT.

This chain links TRBV5-1 with TRBJ2-2, with D uncertain. The length of the CDR3 is 16 residues. V was cut by 0 bases and J by 4 bases, with 13 bases left in between. Germline CDR1 SGHRS, CDR2 YFSETQ. As DNA, the CDR3 is TGCGCCAGCAGCTTGGCGGTGGTGGTCTTCACCGGGGAGCTGTTTTTT. Amino acids: CASSLAVVVFTGELFF.

This clonotype appeared a few times. V gene TRBV30 combines with J gene TRBJ2-7, with D possibly being TRBD1 or TRBD2 (5 bases each). There are 15 residues in the CDR3. Trimming took off 0 bases at V and 2 bases at J, with 14 bases between the two ends. Germline V gene lookup returns CDR1 GTSNPN and CDR2 SVGIG (reference sequence). Written as DNA, the CDR3 is TGTGCCTGGAGTGTAAGGTGGGGGTCCACCTACGAGCAGTACTTC. Residues: CAWSVRWGSTYEQYF.

This sequence joins TRBV20-1 and TRBJ1-5; 7 bases line up with TRBD1. The germline CDR1 and CDR2 sequences are DFQATT and SNEGSKA (reference sequence). Trimming at V came to 4 bases and at J to 3 bases, leaving 6 bases not matched to a gene. The CDR3 sequence is 14 residues long. Here the CDR3 reads CSANQGVANQPQHF. Written as DNA, the CDR3 is TGCAGTGCTAATCAGGGGGTCGCCAATCAGCCCCAGCATTTT.

The chain joins TRBV29-1 to TRBJ2-7, with D uncertain. With the DNA end fitting TRBJ2-5 better, the J assignment may be wrong. This CDR3 spans 12 amino acids. CDR1 and CDR2 from the germline V gene are SQVTM and ANQGSEA. The CDR3 reads CSVVLHMETQYF. DNA for the CDR3: TGCAGCGTTGTGCTGCATATGGAGACCCAGTACTTC.

This clonotype turned up a few times. DNA of the CDR3: TGTGCCAGCAGTTTAGCTGGGGGCCTCAACTATGGCTACACCTTC. This translates into CASSLAGGLNYGYTF. This chain uses TRBV12-3 or TRBV12-4 with TRBJ1-2; weak D call: TRBD1 (6 bases). The CDR3 loop spans 15 amino acids. The ends were cut back, 0 bases at V and 2 bases at J, with 10 bases in the middle.

The genes are TRBV7-8 and TRBJ1-5; D ambiguous. Trimming took off 1 base at V and 4 bases at J, with 11 bases between the two ends. Germline CDR1 is SGHVS and CDR2 is FQNEAQ. CDR3 length: 15 amino acids. CDR3 DNA sequence: TGTGCCAGCAGCTTAGGGGCTGCCCCTAATCAGCCCCAGCATTTT. It codes for CASSLGAAPNQPQHF.

A word on this clonotype: Germline and junction disagree at one end, which may indicate a read error. J is TRBJ1-1 and V is TRBV12-5, with D perhaps matching TRBD1 (5 bases). The CDR3 extends over 12 amino acids. Germline CDR1 reads LGHNT; CDR2 reads FRNRAP. Written as DNA, the CDR3 is TGTACTAGTGGTCTTGCCCCAGGGGAAGCTTTCTTT. It translates to CTSGLAPGEAFF.

The table lists this clonotype with a few counts. The genes are TRBV12-3 or TRBV12-4 and TRBJ2-5; 7 nucleotides line up with TRBD2. CDR3 size: 14 residues. The V segment lost 5 bases and the J segment 5 bases; nucleotides outside the gene matches: 8. The CDR3 region has the DNA TGTGCCAGCAGTCGCGGGGGTAAAGTGGAGACCCAGTACTTC. Protein sequence: CASSRGGKVETQYF.

The J gene is TRBJ1-2, the V gene TRBV7-2; D unresolved. Deletions cut 1 base from V and 2 bases from J, with 8 bases between. The CDR3 is made up of 14 amino acids. Germline CDR1 and CDR2: SGHTA and FQGNSA. Here the CDR3 reads CASSLEALNYGYTF. The CDR3 DNA follows: TGTGCCAGCAGCTTAGAGGCCCTAAACTATGGCTACACCTTC.

In regard to this clonotype: Since a much larger clone is just one base distant, this may be a read error. This rearrangement joins TRBV6-2 or TRBV6-3 to TRBJ2-1, with TRBD2 matching 8 bases. Germline CDR1 and CDR2: MNHEY and SVGEGT. V trimming: 5 bases; J trimming: 2 bases; junction bases outside the gene matches: 2. CDR3 length: 14 residues. CDR3 sequence reads: CASSRAGAYNEQFF. The CDR3, as DNA: TGTGCCAGCAGTCGAGCGGGGGCCTACAATGAGCAGTTCTTC.

This clonotype has ten or more counts. The CDR3: CASSQDSPLAGDYLREYQETQYF. The CDR3 coding sequence is TGTGCCAGCAGCCAAGATTCCCCACTAGCGGGGGATTACTTAAGGGAGTACCAAGAGACCCAGTACTTC. The chain recombines TRBV4-2 with TRBJ2-5; 11 bases map to TRBD2. Trimming removed 0 bases from V and 0 bases from J; junction bases left unmatched: 21. Germline CDR1 LGHNA, CDR2 YNFKEQ. This CDR3 has 23 residues.

V is TRBV5-1 and J is TRBJ1-1; D gene uncertain. V lost 0 bases and J 3 bases, leaving 12 bases between the germline ends. Germline CDR1 and CDR2: SGHRS and YFSETQ. The CDR3 contains 15 residues. This CDR3 reads CASSLVEGGYTEAFF. The CDR3 nucleotides read TGCGCCAGCAGCTTGGTAGAGGGTGGGTACACTGAAGCTTTCTTT.

The chain couples TRBV2 to TRBJ1-5, with 8 bases that match TRBD1. V gave up 6 bases and J gave up 2 bases; unmatched junction bases: 6. Looked up from germline, CDR1 is SNHLY and CDR2 is FYNNEI. This CDR3 is built from 15 residues. The chain's CDR3 is CASRPQGVGNQPQHF. In DNA form, the CDR3 reads TGTGCCAGCAGACCACAGGGGGTTGGCAATCAGCCCCAGCATTTT.

This clonotype has just a few counts. This chain links TRBV5-5 with TRBJ1-6, with 8 bases aligning to TRBD1. V lost 4 bases, J lost 6 bases, and 6 bases stayed unmatched. Per the germline V gene, CDR1 is SGHKS and CDR2 is YYEKEE (reference sequence). The CDR3 spans 15 residues. The CDR3 bases are TGTGCCAGCAGCGCCGACAGGGGAGTTAATTCACCCCTCCACTTT. Its protein is CASSADRGVNSPLHF.

The V call is TRBV20-1, the J call TRBJ1-1; D is possibly TRBD1 (5 bases). This CDR3 is 19 amino acids long. V lost 1 base and J lost 1, with 25 bases in between. The V gene's germline CDR1 is DFQATT and CDR2 SNEGSKA (reference sequence). CDR3 nucleotides: TGCAGTGCTAGAGGGTTGAGGCAGGGTGGGGGAATGGGGAACACTGAAGCTTTCTTT. This encodes CSARGLRQGGGMGNTEAFF.

The rearrangement joins TRBV7-2 to TRBJ1-2; D ambiguous. The germline V and J ends were trimmed by 3 bases and 4 bases, with 9 bases remaining between them. This CDR3 is built from 13 residues. Germline CDR1 SGHTA, CDR2 FQGNSA. The CDR3 DNA sequence: TGTGCCAGCAGCTTCTTATCAGGCTATGGCTACACCTTC. Protein sequence: CASSFLSGYGYTF.

This chain uses TRBV5-1 with TRBJ2-1; D might be TRBD2 (5 bases). With the DNA end fitting TRBJ2-7 better, the J assignment may be wrong. The CDR3 consists of 13 residues. Per germline, CDR1 SGHRS and CDR2 YFSETQ. CDR3 loop: CASRNSAYNEQYF. The CDR3 DNA reads as TGCGCCAGCAGGAATAGCGCCTACAATGAGCAGTACTTC.